This TCR beta chain originates from a study of cytomegalovirus exposure and HLA in healthy donors. A multiplex PCR was run with 60 Vbeta primers and 13 Jbeta primers. TCRdb's table, derived via immunoSEQ multiplex PCR, lists solely in-frame clones and lacks some. There are roughly 150,000 clones in the sample; roughly 80% occur only once, and about 2.6% lies in the top ten. Findings and limits, study-wide: TCR beta sequences numbering some 17,000 were associated with HLA alleles at 0.05 false discovery rate in a later analysis. The later analysis indicated that the majority of CMV-associated TCR beta chains appeared HLA-restricted. What a later analysis showed was that several of the most significant clusters appeared linked to common viral pathogens.

Trimming cost V 0 bases and J 5 bases, with 8 bases left between them. The CDR3 spans 13 residues. The germline gives CDR1 SGDLS, CDR2 YYNGEE. Concerning this clone: Its antigen is still unknown.

Sequenced: PBMCs. The TCR was taken from a boy aged 2 to 10 in good health and CMV-seronegative. The chain carries TRBV9 and TRBJ1-1; D gene uncertain. CDR3 in amino acids: CASSVVGRTEAFF. CDR3 coding DNA: TGTGCCAGCAGCGTAGTCGGGAGAACTGAAGCTTTCTTT.